The TCR beta chain under discussion was sequenced for a study of shared clonotypes between healthy human individuals. On the study more broadly: Donor ages ranged 18 to 49 years: a couple of women, a few men.

This clone was detected once. TCRdb's copy holds only in-frame clones and misses some; the assay was immunoSEQ multiplex PCR. The sample yields 1.5 million to 2.5 million clones, just under 95% seen once. CD8 cells regarded as naive lacked CD45RO, were positively chosen for CCR7, and omitted terminally differentiated effector memory CD45RA+ cells. The TCR was taken from a man aged 18 to 29 in good health. The specimen was naive CD8+ T cells sorted from blood.

Written as DNA, the CDR3 is TGTGCCAGCAGCTTAGGGGGGCATGGCTACACCTTC. It is translated as CASSLGGHGYTF. The chain is built from TRBV7-9 and TRBJ1-2; the D gene is possibly TRBD1 (6 bases). V shed 1 base and J shed 6 bases, with 6 bases lying between them. The CDR3 runs to 12 residues. Germline loops: CDR1 SEHNR, CDR2 FQNEAQ (reference sequence). Variable domain in full (rest from reference TRBV7-9 and TRBJ1-2): DTGVSQNPRHKITKRGQNVTFRCDPISEHNRLYWYRQTLGQGPEFLTYFQNEAQLEKSRLLSDRFSAERPKGSFSTLEIQRTEQGDSAMYLCASSLGGHGYTFGSGTRLTVV.